The 20 T cell receptor beta chains in this list originate from one sample, sequenced in a study of response to subunit inactivated influenza vaccine. MiXCR was run by TCRdb on the RT-PCR reads, yielding one entry per CDR3 protein. The data contain about 700,000 distinct CDR3 sequences, roughly 14% of them singletons. Source: PBMCs from blood, taken roughly 2 weeks before vaccination. All receptors derive from a man aged 45-60 years who received an inactivated influenza vaccine.

The chain carries TRBV30 and TRBJ2-5; TRBD1 agrees at 7 bases. Unmatched junction bases numbered 7, after V lost 1 base and J lost 8 bases. Germline lookup yields CDR1 GTSNPN and CDR2 SVGIG (reference sequence). This CDR3 has 13 amino acids. CDR3 DNA: TGTGCCTGGAGTGCCGGGACAGCAATCACCCAGTACTTC. Its translation: CAWSAGTAITQYF.

The gene calls are TRBV12-3 or TRBV12-4 and TRBJ2-2; TRBD1 matches at 9 bases. The CDR3 is 17 amino acids. Trimming at V came to 7 bases and at J to 4 bases, leaving 13 bases not matched to a gene. The CDR3: CASNKQGAGVSTGELFF. The CDR3 region has the DNA TGTGCCAGCAACAAACAGGGGGCTGGGGTCTCCACCGGGGAGCTGTTTTTT.

The CDR3: CSAPRENMNTEAFF. DNA of the CDR3: TGCAGTGCTCCGCGGGAGAACATGAACACTGAAGCTTTCTTT. The chain employs TRBV20-1 and TRBJ1-1; no definite D call. The CDR3 length is 14 residues. V lost 5 bases, J lost 0 bases, and 13 bases lay in between. CDR1 is DFQATT and CDR2 is SNEGSKA in the germline V gene (reference sequence).

J is TRBJ1-1 and V is TRBV7-8; D remains ambiguous. The V and J ends lost 5 bases and 3 bases respectively, with 13 bases between them. Germline V gives CDR1 SGHVS, CDR2 FQNEAQ. The CDR3 sequence is 14 residues long. The CDR3 region is CASSQTLLDTEAFF. The CDR3 region has the DNA TGTGCCAGCAGCCAGACCCTCCTGGACACTGAAGCTTTCTTT.

The V gene is TRBV2, the J gene TRBJ2-3; D gene ambiguous. The CDR3 has 14 amino acids. Trimming stripped 10 bases from V and 1 base from J, with 15 bases between. Germline V lookup: CDR1 SNHLY, CDR2 FYNNEI. The CDR3 sequence is CATRTGFGTDTQYF. The CDR3 DNA reads TGTGCCACCAGAACCGGGTTCGGCACAGATACGCAGTATTTT.

The chain employs TRBV14 and TRBJ2-7; TRBD2 might be the D (6 bases). This CDR3 has 14 residues. Per the germline V gene, CDR1 is SGHDN and CDR2 is FVKESK. V lost 3 bases, J lost 4 bases, and 13 bases lay in between. As DNA, the CDR3 is TGTGCCAGCAGCCATATCCCCGGGGGATACGAGCAGTACTTC. It specifies CASSHIPGGYEQYF.

The gene calls are TRBV11-2 and TRBJ1-5; D is possibly TRBD1 (5 bases). The V end was cut by 0 bases, the J end by 5 bases, with 11 bases between. Germline loops: CDR1 SGHAT, CDR2 FQNNGV. The CDR3 sequence is 15 residues long. The CDR3 loop reads CASSLDGGKDQPQHF. The DNA of the CDR3 is TGTGCCAGCAGCTTAGATGGGGGGAAGGATCAGCCCCAGCATTTT.

This clonotype turned up a few times. The chain couples TRBV27 to TRBJ2-2; D possibly uses TRBD1 or TRBD2 (5 bases each). The V and J ends lost 1 base and 4 bases respectively, with 7 bases between them. The CDR3 has 14 residues. The germline CDR1 and CDR2 sequences are MNHEY and SMNVEV (reference sequence). As DNA, the CDR3 is TGTGCCAGCAGTTTATGGGGGACCACCGGGGAGCTGTTTTTT. This translates into CASSLWGTTGELFF.

This clonotype showed up many times. The chain has TRBV20-1 and TRBJ2-1, with D tentatively TRBD2 (7 bases). The germline V gene encodes CDR1 DFQATT and CDR2 SNEGSKA (reference sequence). The V end lost 0 bases, the J end lost 9 bases, and 21 bases lay between the germline ends. This CDR3 spans 16 amino acids. The CDR3 region has the DNA TGCAGTGCTAGAGATCGTAGCGGGCTACTGACAGGTGAGCAGTTCTTC. Translating gives CSARDRSGLLTGEQFF.

The chain carries TRBV7-2 and TRBJ2-5; 9 nucleotides align to TRBD1. With V trimmed by 5 bases and J by 5 bases, 9 bases remained unmatched. CDR3 length: 15 amino acids. Germline assignment: CDR1 SGHTA and CDR2 FQGNSA. CDR3: CASSRDRGSGETQYF. As DNA, the CDR3 is TGTGCCAGCAGCCGAGACAGGGGGAGTGGGGAGACCCAGTACTTC.

The chain is built from TRBV7-2 and TRBJ2-2; 7 bases line up with TRBD2. The CDR3 has 22 amino acids. CDR1 and CDR2 (germline): SGHTA, FQGNSA. V gave up 5 bases and J gave up 2 bases; unmatched junction bases: 26. CDR3 coding DNA: TGTGCCAGCAGCACCCGCAGCTTCGCGTGGGTGAGGGAGGGAGTCAACACCGGGGAGCTGTTTTTT. Its translation: CASSTRSFAWVREGVNTGELFF.

V usage is TRBV10-1 and J usage is TRBJ2-5; 11 bases line up with TRBD2. Germline-derived CDR1 and CDR2 are WNHNN and SYGVQD (reference sequence). Trimming took 5 bases from V and 3 from J; bases not matched to a gene: 2. The CDR3 is 14 amino acids. As DNA, the CDR3 is TGCGCCAGCAGTCCTAGCGGGGGGAAAGAGACCCAGTACTTC. Protein: CASSPSGGKETQYF.

CDR3 sequence (DNA): TGTGCCAGCAGCTTAGGTCTAGGCGGCACTGAAGCTTTCTTT. Protein: CASSLGLGGTEAFF. The chain has TRBV7-2 and TRBJ1-1; D uncertain. The CDR3 runs 14 residues. V was pared by 1 base and J by 4 bases, with 10 bases between. The germline V gene has CDR1 SGHTA and CDR2 FQGNSA.

This clonotype has at least ten counts. In DNA, the CDR3 is TGCGCCAGCAGCCAAGATCCATACACCACCTCCTACGAGCAGTACTTC. This translates into CASSQDPYTTSYEQYF. The chain is built from TRBV4-3 and TRBJ2-7; no reliable D call. V was pared by 0 bases and J by 0 bases, with 12 bases between. Per germline, CDR1 LGHNA and CDR2 YSLEER. The CDR3 covers 16 residues.

The gene calls are TRBV7-6 and TRBJ2-1, with 10 bases that match TRBD2. The CDR3 totals 19 residues. With 1 base clipped from V and 3 bases from J, the junction kept 12 bases outside the gene matches. Germline-derived CDR1 and CDR2 are SGHVS and FNYEAQ. The CDR3 is CASSLEAGGPNGDYNEQFF. The DNA of the CDR3 is TGTGCCAGCAGCTTAGAAGCGGGAGGGCCTAATGGGGACTACAATGAGCAGTTCTTC.

This clonotype has only a few counts. This chain uses TRBV10-3 with TRBJ1-1; no firm D call. V was shortened by 6 bases and J by 0 bases, with 17 bases between the two germline ends. The CDR3 has 16 amino acids. Germline V gives CDR1 ENHRY, CDR2 SYGVKD. As DNA, the CDR3 is TGTGCCATCAGCGAAGGACTGACCGGGATGAACACTGAAGCTTTCTTT. It is translated as CAISEGLTGMNTEAFF.

The chain has TRBV29-1 and TRBJ1-1; D uncertain. The V gene's germline CDR1 is SQVTM and CDR2 ANQGSEA. Trimming cost V 2 bases and J 3 bases, with 10 bases left between them. The CDR3 contains 13 residues. CDR3 sequence reads: CSVEPRRDTEAFF. CDR3 bases: TGCAGCGTTGAACCTCGTAGAGACACTGAAGCTTTCTTT.

This clonotype has more than one count but fewer than ten. The rearrangement uses TRBV20-1 and TRBJ2-5, with TRBD2 identical over 7 bases. Germline loops: CDR1 DFQATT, CDR2 SNEGSKA (reference sequence). Trimming took 3 bases from V and 5 from J; bases not matched to a gene: 6. The CDR3 sequence is 13 residues long. CDR3 coding DNA: TGCAGTGCTAGTAGAGCGGGGAGGGAGACCCAGTACTTC. It encodes CSASRAGRETQYF.

V usage is TRBV6-5 and J usage is TRBJ1-1, with D possibly matching TRBD1 (5 bases). The germline V and J ends were trimmed by 2 bases and 1 base, with 11 bases remaining between them. Germline loops: CDR1 MNHEY, CDR2 SVGAGI. The CDR3 contains 15 residues. The CDR3 DNA follows: TGTGCCAGCAGTTACGCCAGGGTGGCGAACACTGAAGCTTTCTTT. This sequence encodes CASSYARVANTEAFF.

CDR3 in amino acids: CASSSGVGVSTDTQYF. The CDR3 DNA is TGTGCCAGCAGCTCAGGGGTGGGAGTTAGCACAGATACGCAGTATTTT. The chain recombines TRBV11-3 with TRBJ2-3; maybe TRBD1 (6 bases). The CDR3 has 16 residues. Trimming shortened V by 4 bases and J by 0 bases, and 14 bases separated the two germline ends. Germline CDR1 SGHNT, CDR2 YENEEA.